This TCR beta chain was documented in a study of blood T cell repertoires in COVID-19. Whole-study context: Material from acute and convalescent COVID-19 was sourced from the United States, Italy and Spain.

The CDR3 consists of 15 residues. Germline V gives CDR1 SGHRS, CDR2 YFSETQ. The V gene end was trimmed by 4 bases and the J gene end by 6 bases; junction bases not matched to a gene: 5. Libraries were prepared by immunoSEQ multiplex PCR; TCRdb keeps only in-frame clonotypes and omits some of them. This sample has approximately 220,000 clones; roughly 80% occur once, and the top ten carry roughly 4.8%. The age range of participants was 18 to 89 years, with residence in under 30 US areas. Assignments of participants to cohorts depended upon their own reported clinical history. This chain joins TRBV5-1 and TRBJ1-6, with TRBD1 identical over 9 bases. The receptor's source is a woman in her forties or fifties who had been exposed to COVID-19. Source material: PBMCs or T cells enriched from blood (not recorded which). The CDR3, as DNA: TGCGCCAGCAGCGTGGACAGGGGCGGTAATTCACCCCTCCACTTT. As protein: CASSVDRGGNSPLHF.